These 29 T cell receptor beta chains were sequenced from one sample in a study of T cell repertoires in cytomegalovirus infection. A single record per CDR3 protein comes from TCRdb applying MiXCR to the reads. The sample carries nearly 450,000 distinct CDR3 sequences, approximately 33% recorded once. The sequencing input was PBMCs. These receptors all come from a human donor in good health (CMV status not recorded). Some clones in this sample may be carry-over from other donors' samples.

This clonotype was observed a handful of times. The V gene is TRBV15, the J gene TRBJ1-1; tentatively, D is TRBD1 (5 bases). This CDR3 has 16 residues. Germline values: CDR1 LNHNV, CDR2 YYDKDF (reference sequence). V dropped 3 bases and J dropped 0 bases, with 14 bases sitting between them. The CDR3 bases are TGTGCCACCAGCAGGAGGGACGGCACCATGAACACTGAAGCTTTCTTT. It translates to CATSRRDGTMNTEAFF.

In this sample, this clonotype turned up many times. V usage is TRBV7-8 and J usage is TRBJ2-2, with TRBD2 matching over 11 bases. In germline, CDR1 is SGHVS, CDR2 FQNEAQ. After removal of 4 bases from V and 1 base from J, the junction contained 11 bases not matched to a gene. CDR3 length equals 19 residues. Here the CDR3 DNA reads TGTGCCAGCAGCTCTCAACTTATAGCGGGGGGGAAGAACACCGGGGAGCTGTTTTTT. Residues: CASSSQLIAGGKNTGELFF.

This clonotype was seen many times. The chain joins TRBV7-2 to TRBJ1-1, with a tentative D call TRBD1 (5 bases). This CDR3 has 11 amino acids. Germline V gene data show CDR1 as SGHTA and CDR2 as FQGNSA. Trimming cost V 1 base and J 10 bases, with 7 bases left between them. CDR3 sequence: CASSLGQGAFF. The CDR3 DNA reads TGTGCCAGCAGCTTAGGCCAGGGAGCTTTCTTT. Combining the CDR3 with reference TRBV7-2 and TRBJ1-1 gives the whole variable domain GAGVSQSPSNKVTEKGKDVELRCDPISGHTALYWYRQSLGQGLEFLIYFQGNSAPDKSGLPSDRFSAERTGGSVSTLTIQRTQQEDSAVYLCASSLGQGAFFGQGTRLTVV.

This clonotype came up many times. The chain couples TRBV12-3 or TRBV12-4 to TRBJ1-4, with 9 positions matching TRBD1. CDR3 length: 14 residues. V dropped 6 bases and J dropped 7; count of bases not matched to a gene: 6. DNA of the CDR3: TGTGCCAGCAGACTAGGGACAGGGACTGAAAAACTGTTTTTT. Its translation is CASRLGTGTEKLFF.

On this clonotype itself: A much larger clone differs by one base, so this may be a read error. The rearrangement joins TRBV20-1 to TRBJ2-1; the match to TRBD1 covers 9 bases. The CDR3 totals 15 residues. Germline CDR1 is DFQATT and CDR2 is SNEGSKA (reference sequence). DNA of the CDR3: TGCAGTGATAGAGTTAGGGACAGGGACTACAATGAGCAGTTCTTC. Its protein product is CSDRVRDRDYNEQFF.

As for this clonotype: One end of the junction fails to match germline, which may point to a read error. The chain carries TRBV28 and TRBJ2-1; TRBD2 might be the D (5 bases). CDR1 is MDHEN, CDR2 SYDVKM, per germline. The CDR3 is 12 residues long. The DNA for the CDR3 is TGTGCCAGCAGTTCATCCGGGCGACATAGCGTCTTC. Translation: CASSSSGRHSVF.

This clonotype came up a few times. The V call is TRBV28, the J call TRBJ2-1; 10 positions match TRBD1. Germline CDR1 reads MDHEN; CDR2 reads SYDVKM. This CDR3 region has 15 residues. The junction had 6 bases not matched to a gene; V was cut back by 6 bases and J by 4 bases. The CDR3 reads CASRPSGQGYNEQFF. The CDR3, as DNA: TGTGCCAGCAGGCCATCGGGACAGGGGTACAATGAGCAGTTCTTC.

The gene calls are TRBV6-2 or TRBV6-3 and TRBJ1-5, with D possibly TRBD1 on 5 matching bases. This CDR3 region has 13 residues. Trimming took off 10 bases at V and 1 base at J, with 11 bases between the two ends. Germline V gene lookup returns CDR1 MNHEY and CDR2 SVGEGT. The CDR3 DNA reads TGTGCCACCCGGGGCATCAGCAATCAGCCCCAGCATTTT. Encoded protein: CATRGISNQPQHF.

This clonotype has a single count. The CDR3 loop reads CATSDLIPDTQYF. The DNA for the CDR3 is TGTGCCACCAGTGATTTGATTCCAGATACGCAGTATTTT. This chain uses TRBV24-1 with TRBJ2-3; no reliable D call. Germline CDR1 reads KGHDR; CDR2 reads SFDVKD. The CDR3 runs 13 residues. V lost 0 bases to trimming and J lost 4 bases, with 4 bases between them.

The chain employs TRBV12-3 or TRBV12-4 and TRBJ2-7; 13 bases are a match to TRBD2. The CDR3 has 15 amino acids. With 7 bases clipped from V and 3 bases from J, the junction kept 6 bases outside the gene matches. The CDR3: CASTRTSGGRYEQYF. The CDR3 coding sequence is TGTGCCAGCACTCGGACTAGCGGGGGCCGCTACGAGCAGTACTTC.

On this clonotype: The conserved phenylalanine or tryptophan normally closing the CDR3 is absent here, so this likely arose from a read error. V gene TRBV12-3 or TRBV12-4 combines with J gene TRBJ1-4; D uncertain. The V gene lost 2 bases and the J gene lost 8 bases, with 9 bases spanning the gap. CDR3 length: 13 residues. Here the CDR3 reads CASSLRSREKLFC. For the CDR3, the DNA is TGTGCCAGCAGTTTAAGATCCCGGGAAAAACTGTTTTGT.

The chain has TRBV29-1 and TRBJ2-1, with a tentative D call TRBD1 (5 bases). The CDR3 length is 12 residues. V was clipped by 3 bases and J by 10 bases, with 13 bases between them. Germline-derived CDR1 and CDR2 are SQVTM and ANQGSEA. CDR3 amino acids: CSVDLVPGEQFF. In nucleotides, the CDR3 is TGCAGCGTTGACCTGGTTCCAGGGGAGCAGTTCTTC.

A note on this clonotype: One end of the junction is discordant with germline, which a read error may explain. This chain joins TRBV4-3 and TRBJ1-2; weak D call: TRBD1 (6 bases). The length of the CDR3 is 15 residues. Germline V CDR1 and CDR2: LGHNA, YSLEER. CDR3 amino acids: CARSQEGGADYGYTF. The CDR3, as DNA: TGCGCCAGAAGCCAAGAAGGGGGGGCGGACTATGGCTACACCTTC.

The V and J genes are TRBV2 and TRBJ1-2; 8 nucleotides agree with TRBD1. Germline V CDR1 and CDR2: SNHLY, FYNNEI. CDR3 size: 16 residues. V lost 5 bases and J lost 3; bases outside the gene matches: 11. CDR3: CASSPTGTGSYYGYTF. CDR3 bases: TGTGCCAGCAGTCCCACCGGGACAGGATCTTACTATGGCTACACCTTC.

There are many counts of this clonotype. CDR3 DNA: TGTGCCAGCAGCCTGCTAGCGGGGGGGAATGAGCAGTTCTTC. Translating it yields CASSLLAGGNEQFF. This chain joins TRBV7-2 and TRBJ2-1; 12 bases map to TRBD2. The CDR3 length is 14 residues. The trim removed 5 bases at V and 7 bases at J, leaving 3 bases unmatched. Looked up from germline, CDR1 is SGHTA and CDR2 is FQGNSA. The full variable domain, rest sourced from reference TRBV7-2 and TRBJ2-1, is GAGVSQSPSNKVTEKGKDVELRCDPISGHTALYWYRQSLGQGLEFLIYFQGNSAPDKSGLPSDRFSAERTGGSVSTLTIQRTQQEDSAVYLCASSLLAGGNEQFFGPGTRLTVL.

This chain connects TRBV10-2 to TRBJ1-2; the D gene is possibly TRBD1 (5 bases). CDR1 is WSHSY and CDR2 is SAAADI in the germline V gene. V lost 3 bases and J 2 bases, leaving 10 bases between the germline ends. CDR3 length: 14 residues. CDR3 residues: CASSDAGYNYGYTF. The CDR3 DNA sequence: TGCGCCAGCAGTGACGCAGGGTACAACTATGGCTACACCTTC.

This clonotype showed up just a few times. The V gene is TRBV6-2 or TRBV6-3, the J gene TRBJ2-7, with D perhaps TRBD1 or TRBD2 (5 bases each). The CDR3 runs 15 residues. Between the trimmed V and J ends, which lost 4 bases and 3 bases, there was a span of 16 bases. Germline CDR1 MNHEY, CDR2 SVGEGT. The CDR3 DNA sequence: TGTGCCAGCAGTTTGCCCCCCGAGGGGATCTACGAGCAGTACTTC. Protein: CASSLPPEGIYEQYF.

The genes are TRBV4-1 and TRBJ1-4; D not resolved. The V end lost 0 bases, the J end lost 10 bases, and 12 bases lay between the germline ends. Per germline, CDR1 MGHRA and CDR2 YSYEKL. The CDR3 contains 14 residues. The CDR3 DNA follows: TGCGCCAGCAGCCAAGATGGGGATGAGGCAAAACTGTTTTTT. It specifies CASSQDGDEAKLFF.

This clonotype occurred a few times. This chain connects TRBV6-2 or TRBV6-3 to TRBJ2-7; D might be TRBD1 (6 bases). The CDR3 has 14 amino acids. V shed 2 bases and J shed 5 bases, with 13 bases lying between them. Germline V lookup: CDR1 MNHEY, CDR2 SVGEGT. The CDR3 sequence is CASSYTPPGDEQYF. The CDR3, as DNA: TGTGCCAGCAGTTACACCCCTCCAGGGGACGAGCAGTACTTC.

J is TRBJ1-1 and V is TRBV29-1; weak D call: TRBD1 (6 bases). The CDR3 sequence is 12 residues long. Germline loops: CDR1 SQVTM, CDR2 ANQGSEA. Trimming pared 7 bases from V and 6 bases from J, leaving 15 bases between. CDR3 sequence reads: CSAHGQNSEAFF. CDR3 DNA: TGCAGCGCCCACGGACAGAATTCTGAAGCTTTCTTT.

Ten or more counts support this clonotype. The V call is TRBV6-8, the J call TRBJ2-7, with 10 bases lining up with TRBD1. The CDR3 totals 15 residues. V lost 2 bases to trimming and J lost 1 base; unmatched junction nucleotides: 2. Germline CDR1 MNHGY, CDR2 SAAAGT. Written as DNA, the CDR3 is TGTGCCAGCAGTTACGGGACAGGGGAATCCTACGAGCAGTACTTC. The encoded protein is CASSYGTGESYEQYF.

The chain couples TRBV4-3 to TRBJ2-3; possible D gene TRBD2, 6 bases. With 3 bases removed from V and 6 bases from J, the gap between germline ends came to 13 bases. Germline values: CDR1 LGHNA, CDR2 YSLEER. This CDR3 comprises 14 residues. CDR3 loop: CASSHRVEGDTQYF. The CDR3 DNA sequence: TGCGCCAGCAGCCATCGGGTGGAGGGGGATACGCAGTATTTT.

This chain links TRBV20-1 with TRBJ2-2; 7 bases line up with TRBD1. V shed 2 bases and J 5 bases; nucleotides not matched to a gene: 5. CDR3 length equals 14 residues. Germline V CDR1 and CDR2: DFQATT, SNEGSKA (reference sequence). This CDR3 reads CSARRQGRTGELFF. CDR3 sequence (DNA): TGCAGTGCTAGAAGACAGGGAAGGACCGGGGAGCTGTTTTTT.

V usage is TRBV24-1 and J usage is TRBJ2-7, with 8 bases fitting TRBD2. Germline trimming cut 9 bases from V and 6 bases from J; bases unmatched to any gene: 9. The CDR3 is made up of 13 amino acids. The germline gives CDR1 KGHDR, CDR2 SFDVKD. Here the CDR3 DNA reads TGTGCCACCTCGGGAGGGGCTAGCGTCGAGCAGTACTTC. It translates to CATSGGASVEQYF.

To note about this clonotype: At one of its ends the junction is not consistent with the germline gene, which may arise from a read error. CDR3 coding DNA: TGCAGCGTTGAACTTGGCAGGGGTTTGAACTATGGCTACAACTTC. Translation gives CSVELGRGLNYGYNF. The chain joins TRBV29-1 to TRBJ1-2; maybe TRBD1 (6 bases). This CDR3 contains 15 residues. CDR1 is SQVTM and CDR2 is ANQGSEA in the germline V gene.

The genes are TRBV18 and TRBJ2-1; possibly TRBD1 or TRBD2 for D (5 bases each). This CDR3 comprises 15 residues. Trimming took off 3 bases at V and 0 bases at J, with 9 bases between the two ends. Germline CDR1 is KGHSH and CDR2 is LQKENI. In DNA form, the CDR3 reads TGTGCCAGCTCACCGGGACGAAGCTCCTACAATGAGCAGTTCTTC. As protein: CASSPGRSSYNEQFF.

The J gene is TRBJ2-1, the V gene TRBV24-1; D might be TRBD1 or TRBD2, each matching 6 bases. The ends were cut back, 0 bases at V and 8 bases at J, with 7 bases in the middle. This CDR3 has 13 amino acids. The germline V gene has CDR1 KGHDR and CDR2 SFDVKD. The CDR3 protein is CATSDLRGHEQFF. CDR3 DNA sequence: TGTGCCACCAGTGATTTGCGGGGGCATGAGCAGTTCTTC.

This clonotype was observed a few times. The V call is TRBV19, the J call TRBJ1-5; TRBD1 aligns across 7 bases. Germline V CDR1 and CDR2: LNHDA, SQIVND (reference sequence). Unmatched junction bases numbered 8, after V lost 4 bases and J lost 2 bases. The CDR3 totals 16 residues. The CDR3 loop reads CASSTTGVGGNQPQHF. Written as DNA, the CDR3 is TGTGCCAGTAGTACCACAGGGGTAGGAGGCAATCAGCCCCAGCATTTT.

In this sample, this clonotype turned up many times. The chain joins TRBV7-2 to TRBJ1-5; D is ambiguous. The germline V gene has CDR1 SGHTA and CDR2 FQGNSA. Deletions cut 1 base from V and 7 bases from J, with 14 bases between. This CDR3 region has 15 residues. CDR3 sequence reads: CASSLDSTARQPQHF. DNA for the CDR3: TGTGCCAGCAGCTTAGACAGCACCGCTAGGCAGCCCCAGCATTTT.